These T cell receptor beta chains were read from a single sample in a study of regulatory T cells in long-lasting Graves disease. One entry per CDR3 protein results from TCRdb running MiXCR on the multiplex PCR reads. The data contain roughly 420,000 distinct CDR3 sequences, less than 15% of them singletons. The sample was also linked to a second study, of T cells in Graves' hyperthyroidism and ophthalmopathy.

The sample consisted of peripheral blood mononuclear cells (PBMCs), taken at new diagnosis, from a patient treated with antithyroid drugs. The receptor set was obtained from a woman aged 45-60 years with Graves disease. Both conserved end residues are part of each CDR3.

v_call cdr3_aa
TRBV12-3/TRBV12-4 CASSLIPGGTDTQYF
TRBV30 CAWSVATGEKLFF
TRBV3-1 CASSLPGGSYEQFF
TRBV20-1 CSALLDRENGYTF
TRBV19 CASSWTGDDGYTF
TRBV3-1 CASSQDLIAGGRSPYNEQFF
TRBV20-1 CSATPRDRNSPLHF
TRBV6-2/TRBV6-3 CASSYSILVQRAFF
TRBV6-5 CASSYSKYRGQVLSGYTF
TRBV11-2 CASSDRGVAEAFF
TRBV24-1 CARPQGGGQETQYF
TRBV20-1 CSATTGGRQPQHF
TRBV6-5 CASSYLAQRERTDTQYF
TRBV20-1 CSAREAAGGSHYGYTF
TRBV20-1 CSARWSRSTGELFF
TRBV28 CASNRGLFGNTIYF
TRBV18 CASSPPASLSYEQYF
TRBV7-9 CASSQGQPYGYTF
TRBV30 CARSRGGATGEAFF